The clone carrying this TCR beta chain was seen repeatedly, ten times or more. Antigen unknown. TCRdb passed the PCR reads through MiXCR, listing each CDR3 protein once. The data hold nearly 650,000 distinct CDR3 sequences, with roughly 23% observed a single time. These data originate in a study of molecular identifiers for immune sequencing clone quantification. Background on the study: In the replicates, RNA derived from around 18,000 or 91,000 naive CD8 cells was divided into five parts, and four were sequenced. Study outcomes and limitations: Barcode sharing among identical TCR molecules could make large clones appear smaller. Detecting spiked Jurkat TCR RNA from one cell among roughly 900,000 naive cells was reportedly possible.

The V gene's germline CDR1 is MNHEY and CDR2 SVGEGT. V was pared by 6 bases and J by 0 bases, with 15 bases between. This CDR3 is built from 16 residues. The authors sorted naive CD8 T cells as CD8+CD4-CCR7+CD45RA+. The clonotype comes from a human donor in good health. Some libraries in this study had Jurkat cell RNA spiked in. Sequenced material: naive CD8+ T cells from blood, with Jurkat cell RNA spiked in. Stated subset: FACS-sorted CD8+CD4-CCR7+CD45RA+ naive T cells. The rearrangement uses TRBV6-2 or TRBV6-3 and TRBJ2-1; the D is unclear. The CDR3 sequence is CASRPRTESSYNEQFF. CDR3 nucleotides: TGTGCCAGCAGACCCCGGACGGAGAGCTCCTACAATGAGCAGTTCTTC.